Listed below are T cell receptor beta chains from one sample, sequenced in a study of cytomegalovirus exposure and HLA in healthy donors. TCRdb's table, derived via immunoSEQ multiplex PCR, lists solely in-frame clones and lacks some. The table records around 150,000 clones, approximately 67% of them present only once. The sequenced sample was PBMCs. These receptors all stem from a woman in her fifties or sixties in good health and CMV-seronegative. CDR3s include the opening cysteine and the closing phenylalanine or tryptophan. The D gene is left open where the match is weak. Clone size is stated in some rows and not others, as once, few, many or a class when expanded.

TRBV5-1	16	TRBJ1-4	few	TRBD1	TGCGCCAGCAGCGCCGAGGGCGGACAGGGGTATGAAAAACTGTTTTTT	CASSAEGGQGYEKLFF
TRBV28	12	TRBJ2-2	-	-	TGTGCCAGCACGAAGGGGTGGGAGGAGCTGTTTTTT	CASTKGWEELFF
TRBV5-1	15	TRBJ2-1	once	TRBD2	TGCGCCAGCAGCTGGACCTTAGCGGGAATAAATGAGCAGTTCTTC	CASSWTLAGINEQFF
TRBV11-3	14	TRBJ2-1	-	TRBD2	TGTGCCAGCAGCTTAGCCGGGGGGTACAATGAGCAGTTCTTC	CASSLAGGYNEQFF
TRBV5-6	15	TRBJ2-7	few	TRBD1	TGTGCCAGCAGCTTGGGGGACAGGGGAGGGAGGGAGCAGTACTTC	CASSLGDRGGREQYF
TRBV2	14	TRBJ2-2	-	-	TGTGCCAGCATCGGCAGGACGAACACCGGGGAGCTGTTTTTT	CASIGRTNTGELFF
TRBV28	14	TRBJ2-5	-	-	TGTGCCAGCAGTTCCCCGGACAGAGCTGAGACCCAGTACTTC	CASSSPDRAETQYF
TRBV2	13	TRBJ1-1	-	-	TGTGCCAGCAGTGACTTGGGGGGCACTGAAGCTTTCTTT	CASSDLGGTEAFF
TRBV5-6	13	TRBJ2-3	-	TRBD1	TGTGCCAGCAGCGTCCCCGGGACAGGTTCGCAGTATTTT	CASSVPGTGSQYF
TRBV27	15	TRBJ2-3	-	TRBD2	TGTGCCAGCAGTTTATCGTGGGGGGGGACAGATACGCAGTATTTT	CASSLSWGGTDTQYF
TRBV28	12	TRBJ1-2	-	TRBD1	TGTGCCAGCCGGGACAGTCCTCATGGCTACACCTTC	CASRDSPHGYTF
TRBV7-2	18	TRBJ2-7	-	TRBD2	TGTGCCAGCACCCTCGCAGCCGGGACTAGCGGGGGAGGCTACGAGCAGTACTTC	CASTLAAGTSGGGYEQYF
TRBV11-2	15	TRBJ2-3	-	-	TGTGCCAGCAGCTTTTCCGGGAGACGGACAGATACGCAGTATTTT	CASSFSGRRTDTQYF
TRBV5-6	15	TRBJ2-7	once	-	TGTGCCAGCAGCTTGGTTAATCGGGTCTCCTACGAGCAGTACTTC	CASSLVNRVSYEQYF
TRBV4-3	16	TRBJ2-2	-	-	TGCGCCAGCAGCCAAGAATGGCTAGCCCCCACCGGGGAGCTGTTTTTT	CASSQEWLAPTGELFF
TRBV27	15	TRBJ2-7	-	TRBD2	TGTGCCAGCAGTTTACTAGCGGGAGGTTCCTACGAGCAGTACTTC	CASSLLAGGSYEQYF
TRBV5-1	12	TRBJ1-1	few	-	TGCGCCAGCAGCTTGGCCACAGGTGAAGCTTTCTTT	CASSLATGEAFF
TRBV19	13	TRBJ2-5	-	-	TGTGCCAGTAGTAATTACGGGAAAGAGACCCAGTACTTC	CASSNYGKETQYF
TRBV14	15	TRBJ2-2	-	TRBD1	TGTGCCAGCAGCGTTCGGACAGGGCGAACCGGGGAGCTGTTTTTT	CASSVRTGRTGELFF
TRBV19	15	TRBJ1-6	-	TRBD1	TGTGCCAGTAGTACGGGGACAGCGGATAATTCACCCCTCCACTTT	CASSTGTADNSPLHF
TRBV7-6	13	TRBJ2-4	few	-	TGTGCCAGCAGCTTAGACAGAGAAAACATTCAGTACTTC	CASSLDRENIQYF
TRBV7-9	15	TRBJ2-5	-	TRBD2	TGTGCCAGCAGCCTCGGACTAGCGGACCAAGAGACCCAGTACTTC	CASSLGLADQETQYF
TRBV6-6	15	TRBJ2-7	few	-	TGTGCCAGCAGTTACTCGATGGGGGCCTCCTACGAGCAGTACTTC	CASSYSMGASYEQYF
TRBV6-5	14	TRBJ2-7	-	TRBD1	TGTGCCAGCAAAAAGACAGGGGGGGACTACGAGCAGTACTTC	CASKKTGGDYEQYF
TRBV11-2	17	TRBJ2-3	-	TRBD2	TGTGCCAGCAGCTTAACGACCGCGGGACTAGCGCCAGATACGCAGTATTTT	CASSLTTAGLAPDTQYF
TRBV7-2	18	TRBJ2-1	-	TRBD2	TGTGCCAGCAGCTTAGGTAGGCGGACTAGCGGGAGAGTAAGTGAGCAGTTCTTC	CASSLGRRTSGRVSEQFF
TRBV5-1	16	TRBJ1-2	-	TRBD1	TGCGCCAGCAGCCCCGGGACAGGGGGCGACGGCTATGGCTACACCTTC	CASSPGTGGDGYGYTF
TRBV23-1	16	TRBJ1-1	-	-	TGCGCCAGCAGTCAATCGGGGGGGCTCAGGGACACTGAAGCTTTCTTT	CASSQSGGLRDTEAFF
TRBV14	14	TRBJ1-2	-	-	TGTGCCAGCAGCCAAGATACGAGGGTCTATGGCTACACCTTC	CASSQDTRVYGYTF
TRBV9	14	TRBJ1-2	-	-	TGTGCCAGCAGCTCTCGGGATCCTAACTATGGCTACACCTTC	CASSSRDPNYGYTF
TRBV5-4	15	TRBJ2-3	-	-	TGTGCCAGCAGCTCGGAGGTTCGGGGTGGAGATACGCAGTATTTT	CASSSEVRGGDTQYF
TRBV25-1	15	TRBJ1-3	-	-	TGTGCCAGCCCTACGGACAGCGACTCTGGAAACACCATATATTTT	CASPTDSDSGNTIYF
TRBV4-1	19	TRBJ1-4	few	TRBD1	TGCGCCAGCAGCCAAGACCGACAGGGGGCTCAGGGTGCTAATGAAAAACTGTTTTTT	CASSQDRQGAQGANEKLFF
TRBV11-2	14	TRBJ2-5	-	-	TGTGCCAGCAGCTTCGGGGGAGCCCAAGAGACCCAGTACTTC	CASSFGGAQETQYF
TRBV6-1	15	TRBJ2-3	-	TRBD2	TGTGCCAGCAGCCGGGGGACTAGCGACACAGATACGCAGTATTTT	CASSRGTSDTDTQYF
TRBV14	16	TRBJ2-1	-	TRBD2	TGTGCCAGCAGCCAGAGACTAGCGGGAGTCGGCAATGAGCAGTTCTTC	CASSQRLAGVGNEQFF
TRBV6-1	15	TRBJ2-7	-	-	TGTGCCAGCAGTGAAACGGGACTCCGTTCCTACGAGCAGTACTTC	CASSETGLRSYEQYF
TRBV7-8	16	TRBJ1-4	once	TRBD1	TGTGCCAGCAGCATGGACAGGGTTGCAACTAATGAAAAACTGTTTTTT	CASSMDRVATNEKLFF
TRBV5-6	14	TRBJ2-2	-	TRBD2	TGTGCCAGCAGCGTGGGACTAGGTGCCGGGGAGCTGTTTTTT	CASSVGLGAGELFF
TRBV29-1	11	TRBJ2-7	-	TRBD2	TGCAGCGTGACTGCGGGGGACGAGCAGTACTTC	CSVTAGDEQYF
TRBV7-2	15	TRBJ2-7	-	TRBD2	TGTGCCAGCAGCTCCATAGCGGGAGGCTCCCTAGAGCAGTACTTC	CASSSIAGGSLEQYF
TRBV9	14	TRBJ1-2	-	-	TGTGCCAGCAGCAACTCCCAGGGTCTCTATGGCTACACCTTC	CASSNSQGLYGYTF
TRBV2	13	TRBJ1-2	once	-	TGTGCCAGCAGTGGATCCCTAAACTATGGCTACACCTTC	CASSGSLNYGYTF
TRBV28	15	TRBJ2-6	few	TRBD1	TGTGCCAGCAGTACCCAGGGGGCTGGGGCCAACGTCCTGACTTTC	CASSTQGAGANVLTF
TRBV7-9	15	TRBJ2-5	few	TRBD2	TGTGCCAGCAGCCTGGGACTAGCTTGGCAAGAGACCCAGTACTTC	CASSLGLAWQETQYF
TRBV11-1	13	TRBJ2-1	-	-	TGTGCCAGCAGCTTGGCGGGCGGTCGTGAGCAGTTCTTC	CASSLAGGREQFF
TRBV2	15	TRBJ2-3	few	TRBD2	TGTGCCAGCGTAAGCGGGACTAGCGGCACAGATACGCAGTATTTT	CASVSGTSGTDTQYF
TRBV7-2	17	TRBJ2-3	-	TRBD2	TGTGCCAGCAGCTTAGCGGCGGGAGGGGGGGCCACAGATACGCAGTATTTT	CASSLAAGGGATDTQYF
TRBV9	14	TRBJ1-2	few	-	TGTGCCAGCAGCGTAGACAGCTCTAACTATGGCTACACCTTC	CASSVDSSNYGYTF
TRBV2	15	TRBJ1-5	-	-	TGTGCCAGCAGCCTATGGAGTCAGGGGAATCAGCCCCAGCATTTT	CASSLWSQGNQPQHF
TRBV5-4	11	TRBJ1-1	-	-	TGTGCCGGATGGTCGGGTACTGAAGCTTTCTTT	CAGWSGTEAFF
TRBV5-4	13	TRBJ2-5	once	TRBD1	TGTGCCAGCAGCTGGACAGGCCAAGAGACCCAGTACTTC	CASSWTGQETQYF
TRBV25-1	13	TRBJ2-4	few	-	TGTGCCAGCAGGGGCTGGGGAGTGGACATTCAGTACTTC	CASRGWGVDIQYF
TRBV19	14	TRBJ1-5	-	TRBD1	TGTGCCAGTAGTCAGACAGGGGGCAATCAGCCCCAGCATTTT	CASSQTGGNQPQHF